A selection of T cell receptor beta chains follows, all from one sample in a study of blood T cell repertoires in COVID-19. Some clones are missing from TCRdb's copy, which holds only in-frame ones; the method was immunoSEQ multiplex PCR. Of under 200,000 clones in the sample, over 80% were seen once. Sequenced sample: PBMCs or T cells enriched from blood (not recorded which). These receptors all stem from a woman in her fifties or sixties who had recovered from COVID-19. Each CDR3 is given with its conserved first and last residue. The D gene is left open where the match is weak. Only some rows state a clone size, as once, few, many or a class for expanded clones.

abundance: NA; v_gene: TRBV5-1; d_gene: NA; j_gene: TRBJ2-7; CDR3aa: CASSLGSARGEGEQYF; CDR3nt: TGCGCCAGCAGCTTGGGAAGCGCGCGGGGAGAGGGCGAGCAGTACTTC
abundance: NA; v_gene: TRBV2; d_gene: TRBD1; j_gene: TRBJ1-5; CDR3aa: CASSDRGTGQPQHF; CDR3nt: TGTGCCAGCAGCGACAGGGGTACGGGTCAGCCCCAGCATTTT
abundance: NA; v_gene: TRBV5-8; d_gene: NA; j_gene: TRBJ2-5; CDR3aa: CASSRWTVFQETQYF; CDR3nt: TGTGCCAGCAGCCGCTGGACAGTTTTCCAAGAGACCCAGTACTTC
abundance: NA; v_gene: TRBV4-1; d_gene: NA; j_gene: TRBJ1-5; CDR3aa: CASSQDLERRNQPQHF; CDR3nt: TGCGCCAGCAGCCAAGATCTAGAACGGCGAAATCAGCCCCAGCATTTT
abundance: NA; v_gene: TRBV6-2/TRBV6-3; d_gene: TRBD2; j_gene: TRBJ2-1; CDR3aa: CASSFGLAGGLNEQFF; CDR3nt: TGTGCCAGCAGTTTTGGACTAGCGGGAGGGTTAAATGAGCAGTTCTTC
abundance: NA; v_gene: TRBV28; d_gene: NA; j_gene: TRBJ1-5; CDR3aa: CASSPPGNLNQPQHF; CDR3nt: TGTGCCAGCAGTCCCCCCGGGAACCTTAATCAGCCCCAGCATTTT
abundance: NA; v_gene: TRBV21-1; d_gene: NA; j_gene: TRBJ1-5; CDR3aa: CASSKSSEQGIRQPQHF; CDR3nt: TGTGCCAGCAGCAAATCCTCAGAACAGGGGATCCGTCAGCCCCAGCATTTT
abundance: NA; v_gene: TRBV15; d_gene: TRBD1; j_gene: TRBJ1-1; CDR3aa: CATSRRGQGETEAFF; CDR3nt: TGTGCCACCAGCAGACGCGGACAGGGGGAAACTGAAGCTTTCTTT
abundance: NA; v_gene: TRBV9; d_gene: TRBD1; j_gene: TRBJ2-2; CDR3aa: CASSVQGQVTGELFF; CDR3nt: TGTGCCAGCAGCGTTCAGGGACAGGTCACCGGGGAGCTGTTTTTT
abundance: NA; v_gene: TRBV28; d_gene: NA; j_gene: TRBJ1-1; CDR3aa: CASRRDTEAFF; CDR3nt: TGTGCCAGCCGGCGGGACACTGAAGCTTTCTTT
abundance: NA; v_gene: TRBV19; d_gene: NA; j_gene: TRBJ2-1; CDR3aa: CASSRGSYNEQFF; CDR3nt: TGTGCCAGTAGCAGGGGCTCCTACAATGAGCAGTTCTTC
abundance: once; v_gene: TRBV5-1; d_gene: TRBD1; j_gene: TRBJ1-4; CDR3aa: CASSPLATGSEKLFF; CDR3nt: TGCGCCAGCAGCCCCCTTGCGACAGGGAGTGAAAAACTGTTTTTT
abundance: NA; v_gene: TRBV5-1; d_gene: TRBD2; j_gene: TRBJ2-5; CDR3aa: CASGKTSGAQETQYF; CDR3nt: TGCGCCAGCGGCAAGACTAGCGGGGCACAAGAGACCCAGTACTTC
abundance: NA; v_gene: TRBV28; d_gene: NA; j_gene: TRBJ2-7; CDR3aa: CASSMTGGQNYEQYF; CDR3nt: TGTGCCAGCAGTATGACCGGGGGTCAGAATTACGAGCAGTACTTC
abundance: few; v_gene: TRBV7-3; d_gene: NA; j_gene: TRBJ2-1; CDR3aa: CASSPGGVAYNEQFF; CDR3nt: TGTGCCAGCAGCCCCGGCGGGGTGGCCTACAATGAGCAGTTCTTC
abundance: NA; v_gene: TRBV27; d_gene: TRBD2; j_gene: TRBJ2-2; CDR3aa: CASTELLAGYTGELFF; CDR3nt: TGTGCCAGCACGGAGCTACTAGCGGGGTACACCGGGGAGCTGTTTTTT
abundance: NA; v_gene: TRBV7-2; d_gene: TRBD2; j_gene: TRBJ2-7; CDR3aa: CASSLVPAGGHEQYF; CDR3nt: TGTGCCAGCAGCTTAGTCCCGGCGGGGGGGCACGAGCAGTACTTC
abundance: NA; v_gene: TRBV5-1; d_gene: TRBD2; j_gene: TRBJ2-1; CDR3aa: CASSSGTSGVNEQFF; CDR3nt: TGCGCCAGCAGCTCTGGGACTAGCGGGGTTAATGAGCAGTTCTTC
abundance: NA; v_gene: TRBV2; d_gene: TRBD2; j_gene: TRBJ2-1; CDR3aa: CASSEFSAGWASGGTRQFF; CDR3nt: TGTGCCAGCAGTGAATTCAGCGCCGGGTGGGCTAGCGGGGGGACGCGGCAGTTCTTC
abundance: once; v_gene: TRBV7-8; d_gene: TRBD2; j_gene: TRBJ2-3; CDR3aa: CASSPWTSGGGTDTQYF; CDR3nt: TGTGCCAGCAGCCCTTGGACTAGCGGGGGAGGGACAGATACGCAGTATTTT
abundance: NA; v_gene: TRBV12-3/TRBV12-4; d_gene: NA; j_gene: TRBJ2-1; CDR3aa: CASSLRPYNEQFF; CDR3nt: TGTGCCAGCAGTTTGAGGCCCTACAATGAGCAGTTCTTC
abundance: once; v_gene: TRBV4-1; d_gene: NA; j_gene: TRBJ1-5; CDR3aa: CASSQGPPGVHQPQHF; CDR3nt: TGCGCCAGCAGCCAAGGCCCCCCAGGGGTCCATCAGCCCCAGCATTTT
abundance: once; v_gene: TRBV5-1; d_gene: NA; j_gene: TRBJ2-7; CDR3aa: CASSLPGPEDGYEQYF; CDR3nt: TGCGCCAGCAGCTTGCCAGGCCCTGAAGACGGTTACGAGCAGTACTTC
abundance: NA; v_gene: TRBV7-8; d_gene: TRBD1; j_gene: TRBJ1-2; CDR3aa: CASSRDRGQDGYTF; CDR3nt: TGTGCCAGCAGCCGCGACAGGGGGCAAGATGGCTACACCTTC
abundance: NA; v_gene: TRBV9; d_gene: NA; j_gene: TRBJ2-2; CDR3aa: CASRTGQRTGELFF; CDR3nt: TGTGCCAGCAGGACGGGTCAGCGCACCGGGGAGCTGTTTTTT
abundance: NA; v_gene: TRBV28; d_gene: NA; j_gene: TRBJ2-2; CDR3aa: CASSLTSGELFF; CDR3nt: TGTGCCAGCAGCTTAACATCCGGGGAGCTGTTTTTT
abundance: NA; v_gene: TRBV18; d_gene: NA; j_gene: TRBJ2-1; CDR3aa: CASSLLQGPGNEQFF; CDR3nt: TGTGCCAGCTCACTCTTACAGGGACCAGGCAATGAGCAGTTCTTC
abundance: NA; v_gene: TRBV7-2; d_gene: NA; j_gene: TRBJ1-4; CDR3aa: CASSLGELEKLFF; CDR3nt: TGTGCCAGCAGCTTAGGGGAGCTCGAAAAACTGTTTTTT
abundance: NA; v_gene: TRBV2; d_gene: NA; j_gene: TRBJ2-5; CDR3aa: CAGTTHTETQYF; CDR3nt: TGTGCCGGAACGACACATACGGAGACCCAGTACTTC
abundance: NA; v_gene: TRBV6-5; d_gene: NA; j_gene: TRBJ1-1; CDR3aa: CASSYSGIGYTEAFF; CDR3nt: TGTGCCAGCAGTTATTCAGGGATTGGGTACACTGAAGCTTTCTTT
abundance: NA; v_gene: TRBV11-1; d_gene: NA; j_gene: TRBJ2-1; CDR3aa: CASRRGLGNNEQFF; CDR3nt: TGTGCCAGCAGGAGAGGGCTAGGAAACAATGAGCAGTTCTTC
abundance: NA; v_gene: TRBV25-1; d_gene: NA; j_gene: TRBJ2-3; CDR3aa: CASSVPGTDTQYF; CDR3nt: TGTGCCAGCAGTGTCCCAGGGACAGATACGCAGTATTTT